This T cell receptor (beta chain) was identified during a study of blood T cells in healthy people across ages. The study's findings and limits: Any conclusive comparison of naive versus antigen-experienced cells was prevented by using unsorted PBMCs.

This CDR3 has 14 residues. CDR1 and CDR2 from the germline V gene are MDHEN and SYDVKM. V lost 10 bases, J lost 0 bases, and 15 bases lay in between. Then a second PCR, running about 6 to 12 cycles, was carried out with a sample-barcoded 5' primer and a J-beta primer mix. TCRdb re-called the 5' RACE reads through MiXCR, storing one row per CDR3 protein. The sample comprises around 990,000 distinct CDR3 sequences, more than 30% of which are singletons, and about an eighth rests with the top ten. As regards this clonotype: Its specificity is not known.

The sample comprised blood. V is TRBV28 and J is TRBJ1-1; D is uncertain. The receptor was isolated from a man between 18 and 29 years old in good health. CDR3 nucleotides: TGTGCCACCAACGACCCTACTATGAACACTGAAGCTTTCTTT. This encodes CATNDPTMNTEAFF.